A single sample is the source of the 6 T cell receptor beta chains below, sequenced in a study of vaccination and CD4 T cells after COVID-19. The treatment: roughly 11-day PBMC culture with coronavirus spike peptide pools or control peptides (ViraFEST assay). The antigens these receptors bind are not known. The study sequenced cultured CD4+ T cell DNA using the Oncomine TCR Beta short-read assay. One entry per CDR3 protein, called by TCRdb with MiXCR from the PCR reads. The sample yields more than 9,500 distinct CDR3 sequences, 30% seen once. Sequenced input: cultured CD4+ T cells from blood. The receptor source for this set is a human donor with COVID-19.

This clonotype occurred a few times. This rearrangement joins TRBV15 to TRBJ2-7; 7 bases align to TRBD2. This CDR3 comprises 13 residues. With 0 bases clipped from V and 12 bases from J, the junction kept 8 bases outside the gene matches. Germline values: CDR1 LNHNV, CDR2 YYDKDF (reference sequence). CDR3 sequence (DNA): TGTGCCACCAGCAGAGACACAGGCGGGAGAGGGTACTTC. This sequence encodes CATSRDTGGRGYF.

Here the CDR3 reads CASSFREGSGAKNIQYF. The CDR3 bases are TGTGCCAGCAGTTTCCGAGAGGGGTCGGGGGCCAAAAACATTCAGTACTTC. V and J are TRBV2 and TRBJ2-4; either TRBD1 or TRBD2 may supply D (5 bases each). V was cut by 5 bases and J by 1 base, with 18 bases left in between. Germline V lookup: CDR1 SNHLY, CDR2 FYNNEI. The CDR3 contains 17 residues.

The chain is built from TRBV6-1 and TRBJ1-6, with D perhaps matching TRBD1 (5 bases). This CDR3 has 15 residues. CDR1 is MNHNS, CDR2 SASEGT, per germline. Trimming left V 5 bases short and J 6 bases short, with 14 bases between. Here the CDR3 DNA reads TGTGCCAGCAGTCCACCGGGGAGGGGTAATTCACCCCTCCACTTT. Translating it yields CASSPPGRGNSPLHF.

The chain has TRBV20-1 and TRBJ1-2; a weak D match, TRBD1 (5 bases). Trimming pared 1 base from V and 5 bases from J, leaving 11 bases between. This CDR3 has 13 residues. Germline values: CDR1 DFQATT, CDR2 SNEGSKA (reference sequence). The DNA for the CDR3 is TGCAGTGCTAGAGGGGGCACAGAATATGGCTACACCTTC. It specifies CSARGGTEYGYTF.

The chain joins TRBV14 to TRBJ1-6; possible D gene TRBD1, 6 bases. Trimming left V 4 bases short and J 6 bases short, with 19 bases between. Germline CDR1 and CDR2: SGHDN and FVKESK. This CDR3 contains 17 residues. This CDR3 reads CASSPGRTRGGNSPLHF. The CDR3 coding sequence is TGTGCCAGCAGCCCCGGAAGGACCAGGGGAGGTAATTCACCCCTCCACTTT.

V and J are TRBV6-2 or TRBV6-3 and TRBJ1-3, with 7 bases lining up with TRBD1. Germline V gene lookup returns CDR1 MNHEY and CDR2 SVGEGT. This CDR3 has 14 amino acids. V shed 10 bases, J shed 4 bases, and the junction held 10 bases outside the gene matches. As DNA, the CDR3 is TGTGCCACCCAACAGGGGTCGGGAGGAAACACCATATATTTT. Encoded protein: CATQQGSGGNTIYF.